These 22 T cell receptor beta chains were sequenced from one sample in a study of T cells in Graves' hyperthyroidism and ophthalmopathy. Regions amplified from RNA transcripts were the TCR beta CDR3 regions. The primer set for the first-round RT-PCR of the TCR CDR3 was HTBI. TCRdb recomputed calls from the multiplex PCR reads with MiXCR, one row per CDR3 protein. Seen here are approximately 700,000 distinct CDR3 sequences, 15% to 20% observed once, and the top ten hold 8.4%. Specimen: blood. All receptors derive from a man between 18 and 35 years old with Graves' hyperthyroidism.

A few counts support this clonotype. The V and J genes are TRBV4-2 and TRBJ2-3, with D uncertain. In germline, CDR1 is LGHNA, CDR2 YNFKEQ. The CDR3 runs 17 residues. Trimming pared 1 base from V and 3 bases from J, leaving 17 bases between. CDR3 residues: CASSQVLTTKDTDTQYF. The DNA for the CDR3 is TGTGCCAGCAGCCAAGTTCTTACGACCAAGGATACAGATACGCAGTATTTT.

The chain has TRBV9 and TRBJ2-7, with D maybe TRBD1 (5 bases). The CDR3 is made up of 15 amino acids. Per the germline V gene, CDR1 is SGDLS and CDR2 is YYNGEE. V dropped 0 bases and J dropped 4 bases, with 14 bases sitting between them. The CDR3 DNA reads TGTGCCAGCAGCGTAGAACCAGGGCCTCTATACGAGCAGTACTTC. Protein product: CASSVEPGPLYEQYF.

This clonotype was seen repeatedly, ten times or more. The chain couples TRBV5-1 to TRBJ1-1; perhaps TRBD1 as D (5 bases). Germline V CDR1 and CDR2: SGHRS, YFSETQ. This CDR3 has 15 residues. V was cut by 0 bases and J by 1 base, with 10 bases left in between. CDR3 sequence (DNA): TGCGCCAGCAGCTTGGTCGGGACCTCGAACACTGAAGCTTTCTTT. Protein product: CASSLVGTSNTEAFF. Complete variable domain (other parts from reference TRBV5-1 and TRBJ1-1): KAGVTQTPRYLIKTRGQQVTLSCSPISGHRSVSWYQQTPGQGLQFLFEYFSETQRNKGNFPGRFSGRQFSNSRSEMNVSTLELGDSALYLCASSLVGTSNTEAFFGQGTRLTVV.

This clonotype was observed many times. The rearrangement links TRBV2 to TRBJ1-5; TRBD1 aligns across 9 bases. The length of the CDR3 is 15 residues. Germline-derived CDR1 and CDR2 are SNHLY and FYNNEI. With V trimmed by 6 bases and J by 11 bases, 14 bases remained unmatched. The CDR3 nucleotides are TGTGCCAGCAGCTTTGGACAGGGGCAATTCGGGGCCCAGCATTTT. This codes for CASSFGQGQFGAQHF.

This clonotype turned up a few times. This chain connects TRBV4-3 to TRBJ2-2; 9 bases are shared with TRBD2. V was pared by 0 bases and J by 6 bases, with 11 bases of the junction left unmatched. Germline-derived CDR1 and CDR2 are LGHNA and YSLEER. The CDR3 runs 18 residues. Written as DNA, the CDR3 is TGCGCCAGCAGCCAAGATTTCCTAGCGGGAAGGAGGGCCGGGGAGCTGTTTTTT. It translates to CASSQDFLAGRRAGELFF.

This clonotype came up a few times. The chain combines TRBV29-1 with TRBJ2-5; no definite D call. CDR1 is SQVTM and CDR2 is ANQGSEA in the germline V gene. With 2 bases removed from V and 4 bases from J, the gap between germline ends came to 14 bases. CDR3 length: 14 amino acids. The CDR3 is CSVESVGLRETQYF. CDR3 sequence (DNA): TGCAGCGTTGAATCGGTGGGATTACGAGAGACCCAGTACTTC.

CDR3 loop: CASSLEGAEYEQYF. In nucleotides, the CDR3 is TGCGCCAGCAGCTTGGAAGGGGCGGAATACGAGCAGTACTTC. The V gene is TRBV5-1, the J gene TRBJ2-7; D might be TRBD1 (5 bases). Germline lookup yields CDR1 SGHRS and CDR2 YFSETQ. The V end lost 0 bases, the J end lost 4 bases, and 11 bases lay between the germline ends. The CDR3 totals 14 residues.

As regards this clonotype: A single base separates this from a much larger clone, so it may be a read error. The V gene is TRBV6-2 or TRBV6-3, the J gene TRBJ2-7, with unresolved D. The germline V gene encodes CDR1 MNHEY and CDR2 SVGEGT. The CDR3 runs to 11 residues. V gave up 1 base and J gave up 3 bases, with 1 base separating them. CDR3 sequence: CASSYFYEQYF. CDR3 DNA sequence: TGTGCCAGCAGTTACTTCTACGAGCAGTACTTC.

This chain joins TRBV7-8 and TRBJ1-5; 8 bases are a match to TRBD1. V lost 3 bases to trimming and J lost 5 bases; unmatched junction nucleotides: 3. The CDR3 runs 14 residues. CDR1 is SGHVS, CDR2 FQNEAQ, per germline. The CDR3 protein is CASSFMTGDQPQHF. In nucleotides, the CDR3 is TGTGCCAGCAGCTTTATGACAGGGGATCAGCCCCAGCATTTT.

The table lists this clonotype with many counts. The J gene is TRBJ2-7, the V gene TRBV28; 10 nucleotides align to TRBD1. The V and J ends lost 6 bases and 7 bases, in that order; junction bases with no gene match: 9. CDR3 length: 14 amino acids. Germline loops: CDR1 MDHEN, CDR2 SYDVKM. The CDR3 DNA is TGTGCCAGCAGCTACCAGGACAGGGGGGGGGAGCAGTACTTC. Translated: CASSYQDRGGEQYF.

The chain recombines TRBV28 with TRBJ2-7, with a tentative D call TRBD2 (5 bases). CDR1 is MDHEN, CDR2 SYDVKM, per germline. This CDR3 spans 14 amino acids. Trimming cost V 8 bases and J 0 bases, with 14 bases left between them. CDR3 region: CASQPSGISYEQYF. The DNA of the CDR3 is TGTGCCAGCCAACCCTCGGGGATCTCCTACGAGCAGTACTTC.

This clonotype came up a few times. The genes are TRBV28 and TRBJ1-5; D is unclear. Trimming removed 5 bases from V and 4 bases from J, with 15 bases in between. The CDR3 spans 15 residues. Germline CDR1 reads MDHEN; CDR2 reads SYDVKM. This CDR3 is CASSAGRQPNQPQHF. The CDR3 DNA reads as TGTGCCAGCAGTGCGGGCCGGCAGCCTAATCAGCCCCAGCATTTT.

This clonotype was seen repeatedly, ten times or more. The chain joins TRBV19 to TRBJ2-7, with a weak D call TRBD1 (6 bases). The V end lost 7 bases, the J end lost 2 bases, and 15 bases lay between the germline ends. The CDR3 is 14 amino acids. Germline V gene lookup returns CDR1 LNHDA and CDR2 SQIVND (reference sequence). The CDR3 coding sequence is TGTGCCAGTACAGGACAGATTGAACCCTACGAGCAGTACTTC. Residues: CASTGQIEPYEQYF.

This clonotype has more than one count but fewer than ten. Here the CDR3 DNA reads TGTGCCAGCAGCTTGGACCTTGGGAAGCTCTACGAGCAGTACTTC. Translation gives CASSLDLGKLYEQYF. The J gene is TRBJ2-7, the V gene TRBV5-4, with D hard to call. This CDR3 spans 15 amino acids. The V end lost 0 bases, the J end lost 3 bases, and 13 bases lay between the germline ends. Germline V gene data show CDR1 as SGHNT and CDR2 as YYREEE (reference sequence).

This chain joins TRBV2 and TRBJ2-5, with TRBD2 matching 7 bases. This CDR3 is built from 13 residues. Germline V gene lookup returns CDR1 SNHLY and CDR2 FYNNEI. V dropped 8 bases and J dropped 1; count of bases not matched to a gene: 4. CDR3 protein: CASGGGGQETQYF. CDR3 coding DNA: TGTGCCAGCGGGGGGGGTGGCCAAGAGACCCAGTACTTC.

The J gene is TRBJ1-1, the V gene TRBV11-3; tentative D call: TRBD1 (5 bases). Per germline, CDR1 SGHNT and CDR2 YENEEA. The CDR3 extends over 17 amino acids. V was shortened by 0 bases and J by 7 bases, with 21 bases between the two germline ends. In DNA form, the CDR3 reads TGTGCCAGCAGCTTAGACTCCCTGGGCGACAGAGCCTTTGAAGCTTTCTTT. Translating it yields CASSLDSLGDRAFEAFF. The full variable domain, completed using reference TRBV11-3 and TRBJ1-1, is EAGVVQSPRYKIIEKKQPVAFWCNPISGHNTLYWYLQNLGQGPELLIRYENEEAVDDSQLPKDRFSAERLKGVDSTLKIQPAELGDSAVYLCASSLDSLGDRAFEAFFGQGTRLTVV.

This clonotype was observed a few times. The V call is TRBV7-6, the J call TRBJ2-7, with unresolved D. This CDR3 has 13 amino acids. V shed 5 bases and J shed 6 bases, with 14 bases lying between them. Germline CDR1 reads SGHVS; CDR2 reads FNYEAQ. The CDR3 sequence: CASSPELLLEQYF. CDR3 in DNA: TGTGCCAGCAGCCCGGAACTCCTGCTCGAGCAGTACTTC.

Many counts were recorded for this clonotype. J is TRBJ2-3 and V is TRBV7-2, with 9 nucleotides matching TRBD2. J gave up 5 bases and V 0 bases, and 3 bases lay outside the gene matches. CDR1 is SGHTA, CDR2 FQGNSA, per germline. The CDR3 runs to 15 residues. The CDR3 spells CASSLASGRRDTQYF. The CDR3 bases are TGTGCCAGCAGCTTAGCTAGCGGGAGAAGAGATACGCAGTATTTT.

This clonotype was seen many times. V gene TRBV29-1 combines with J gene TRBJ1-1; possibly TRBD1 for D (6 bases). The CDR3 loop spans 16 amino acids. Germline CDR1 reads SQVTM; CDR2 reads ANQGSEA. Trimming stripped 1 base from V and 4 bases from J, with 19 bases between. CDR3 in amino acids: CSVEGEQGNGGTEAFF. The CDR3 DNA reads TGCAGCGTTGAAGGGGAACAGGGTAATGGAGGCACTGAAGCTTTCTTT. The full variable domain, with the rest looked up from reference TRBV29-1 and TRBJ1-1, is SAVISQKPSRDICQRGTSLTIQCQVDSQVTMMFWYRQQPGQSLTLIATANQGSEATYESGFVIDKFPISRPNLTFSTLTVSNMSPEDSSIYLCSVEGEQGNGGTEAFFGQGTRLTVV.

The chain combines TRBV11-2 with TRBJ1-2; TRBD1 aligns across 7 bases. The ends lost 1 base at V and 1 base at J; junction bases unmatched: 9. The germline CDR1 and CDR2 sequences are SGHAT and FQNNGV. The CDR3 is made up of 17 amino acids. Here the CDR3 DNA reads TGTGCCAGCAGCTTAGTTCTGTGGGACAGCCTTAACTATGGCTACACCTTC. As protein: CASSLVLWDSLNYGYTF.

This clonotype was recorded many times. One end of the junction fails to match germline, which may point to a read error. This chain connects TRBV2 to TRBJ1-4, with TRBD1 as a possible D gene (6 bases). The CDR3 totals 14 residues. From germline, CDR1 is SNHLY and CDR2 FYNNEI. CDR3 in amino acids: CASSSTGDNDKLFF. CDR3 nucleotides: TGTGCCAGCAGTTCGACAGGAGATAATGACAAACTGTTTTTT. The variable domain in full, completed from reference TRBV2 and TRBJ1-4, reads EPEVTQTPSHQVTQMGQEVILRCVPISNHLYFYWYRQILGQKVEFLVSFYNNEISEKSEIFDDQFSVERPDGSNFTLKIRSTKLEDSAMYFCASSSTGDNDKLFFGSGTQLSVL.

This clonotype showed up many times. The chain combines TRBV5-8 with TRBJ2-5; tentatively, D is TRBD1 (5 bases). V was cut by 1 base and J by 5 bases, with 12 bases left in between. The V gene's germline CDR1 is SGHTS and CDR2 YDEGEE. This CDR3 contains 14 residues. CDR3 loop: CASSLWGTSETQYF. The CDR3, as DNA: TGTGCCAGCAGCTTGTGGGGCACCTCGGAGACCCAGTACTTC.